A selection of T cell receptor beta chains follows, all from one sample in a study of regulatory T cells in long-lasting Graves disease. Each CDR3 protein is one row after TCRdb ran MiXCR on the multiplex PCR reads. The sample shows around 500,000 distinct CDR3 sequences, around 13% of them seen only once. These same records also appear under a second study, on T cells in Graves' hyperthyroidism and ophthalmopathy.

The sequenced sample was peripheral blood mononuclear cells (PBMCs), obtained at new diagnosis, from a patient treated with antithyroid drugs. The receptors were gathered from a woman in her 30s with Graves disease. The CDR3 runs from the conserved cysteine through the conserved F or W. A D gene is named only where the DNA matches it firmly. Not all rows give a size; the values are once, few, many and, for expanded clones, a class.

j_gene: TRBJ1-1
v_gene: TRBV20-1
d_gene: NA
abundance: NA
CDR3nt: TGCAGTGCTAGACTAGACCAGGGGAACACTGAAGCTTTCTTT
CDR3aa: CSARLDQGNTEAFF

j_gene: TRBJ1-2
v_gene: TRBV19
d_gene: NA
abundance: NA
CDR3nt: TGTGCCAGTAGTGCCGACCAGGGACTCGGGAACTATGGCTACACCTTC
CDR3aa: CASSADQGLGNYGYTF

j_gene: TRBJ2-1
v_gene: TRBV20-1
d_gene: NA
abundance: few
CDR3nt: TGCAGTGCTAGCCCCGGAGGAGGCCCCTACAATGAGCAGTTCTTC
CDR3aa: CSASPGGGPYNEQFF

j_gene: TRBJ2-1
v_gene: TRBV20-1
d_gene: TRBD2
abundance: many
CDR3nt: TGCAGTGCTAAAGGGACTAGCGATAAGTACAATGAGCAGTTCTTC
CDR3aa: CSAKGTSDKYNEQFF

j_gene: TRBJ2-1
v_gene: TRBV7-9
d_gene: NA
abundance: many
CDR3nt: TGTGCCAGCAGCTTACACAGACTTGATAAGCCTCTTGACTCCTACAATGAGCAGTTCTTC
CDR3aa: CASSLHRLDKPLDSYNEQFF

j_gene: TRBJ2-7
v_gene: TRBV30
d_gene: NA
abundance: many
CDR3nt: TGTGCCTGGGGTCCCGGGCGGGGACTTCTATTC
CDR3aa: CAWGPGRGLLF

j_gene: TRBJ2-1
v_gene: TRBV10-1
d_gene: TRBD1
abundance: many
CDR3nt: TGCGCCAGCAGTGAGTCCGGAATAGGGCAGGGGGCCTACAATGAGCAGTTCTTC
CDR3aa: CASSESGIGQGAYNEQFF

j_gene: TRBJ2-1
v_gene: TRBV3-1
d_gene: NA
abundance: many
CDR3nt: TGTGCCAGCAGCCAAGCGGGAGTAGGAAATGAGCAGTTCTTC
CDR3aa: CASSQAGVGNEQFF

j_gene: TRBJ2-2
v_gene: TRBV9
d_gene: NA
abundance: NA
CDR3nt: TGTGCCAGCAGCACCGCCGGGGTCGCGAACACCGGGGAGCTGTTTTTT
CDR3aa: CASSTAGVANTGELFF

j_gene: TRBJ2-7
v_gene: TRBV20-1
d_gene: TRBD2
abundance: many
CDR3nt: TGCAGTGCTAGTGCCCGGACTAGCGGGATGGACGAGCAGTACTTC
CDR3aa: CSASARTSGMDEQYF

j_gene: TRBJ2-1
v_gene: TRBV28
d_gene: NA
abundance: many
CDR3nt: TGTGCCAGCAGTCCTGGACAGATTAAATCCTACAATGAGCAGTTCTTC
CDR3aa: CASSPGQIKSYNEQFF

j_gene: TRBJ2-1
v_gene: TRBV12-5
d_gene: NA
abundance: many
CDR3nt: TGTGCTAGCGGGAGAGGATACAATGAGCAGTTCTTC
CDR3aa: CASGRGYNEQFF